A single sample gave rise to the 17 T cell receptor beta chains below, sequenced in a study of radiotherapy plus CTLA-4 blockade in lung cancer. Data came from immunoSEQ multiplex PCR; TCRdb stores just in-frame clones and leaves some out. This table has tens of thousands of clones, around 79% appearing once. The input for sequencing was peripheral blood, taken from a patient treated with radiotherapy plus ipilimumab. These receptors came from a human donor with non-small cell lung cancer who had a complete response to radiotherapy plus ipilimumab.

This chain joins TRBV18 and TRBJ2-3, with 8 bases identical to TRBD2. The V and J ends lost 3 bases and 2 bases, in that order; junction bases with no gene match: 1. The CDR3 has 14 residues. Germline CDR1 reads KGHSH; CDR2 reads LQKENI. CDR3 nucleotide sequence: TGTGCCAGCTCACCGGGACTAGACACAGATACGCAGTATTTT. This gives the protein CASSPGLDTDTQYF.

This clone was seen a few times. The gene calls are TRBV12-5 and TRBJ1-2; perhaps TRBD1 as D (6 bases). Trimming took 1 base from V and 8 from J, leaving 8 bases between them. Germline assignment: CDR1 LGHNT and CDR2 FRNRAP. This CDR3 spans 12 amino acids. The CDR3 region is CASGLGQGGYTF. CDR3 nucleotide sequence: TGTGCTAGTGGTTTGGGCCAGGGGGGCTACACCTTC.

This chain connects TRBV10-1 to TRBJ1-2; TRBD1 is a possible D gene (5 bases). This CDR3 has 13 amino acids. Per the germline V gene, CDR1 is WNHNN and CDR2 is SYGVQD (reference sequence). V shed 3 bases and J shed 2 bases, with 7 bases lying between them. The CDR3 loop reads CASSDGTNYGYTF. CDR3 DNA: TGCGCCAGCAGTGATGGGACGAACTATGGCTACACCTTC.

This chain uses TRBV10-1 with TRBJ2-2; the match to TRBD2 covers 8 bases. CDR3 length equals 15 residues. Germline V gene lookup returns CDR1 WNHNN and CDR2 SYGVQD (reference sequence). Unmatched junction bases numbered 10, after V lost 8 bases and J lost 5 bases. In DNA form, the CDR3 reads TGCGCCAGCGGTTCCGGGGGGGCCGGTACCGGGGAGCTGTTTTTT. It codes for CASGSGGAGTGELFF.

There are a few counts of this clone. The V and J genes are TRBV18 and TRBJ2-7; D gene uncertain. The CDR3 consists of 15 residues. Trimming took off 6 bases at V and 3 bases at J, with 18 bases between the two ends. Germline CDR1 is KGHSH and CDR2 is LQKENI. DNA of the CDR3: TGTGCCAGCTCGCCCGGGCCCCGAGTGGTCTACGAGCAGTACTTC. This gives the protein CASSPGPRVVYEQYF. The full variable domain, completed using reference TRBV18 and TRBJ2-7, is NAGVMQNPRHLVRRRGQEARLRCSPMKGHSHVYWYRQLPEEGLKFMVYLQKENIIDESGMPKERFSAEFPKEGPSILRIQQVVRGDSAAYFCASSPGPRVVYEQYFGPGTRLTVT.

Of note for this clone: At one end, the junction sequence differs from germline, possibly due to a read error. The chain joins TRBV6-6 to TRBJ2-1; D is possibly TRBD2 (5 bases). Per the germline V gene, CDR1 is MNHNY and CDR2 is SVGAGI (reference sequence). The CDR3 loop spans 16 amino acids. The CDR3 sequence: CASSYEGRLVYNDQFF. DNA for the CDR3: TGTGCCAGCAGTTACGAGGGTAGACTCGTCTACAATGATCAGTTCTTC.

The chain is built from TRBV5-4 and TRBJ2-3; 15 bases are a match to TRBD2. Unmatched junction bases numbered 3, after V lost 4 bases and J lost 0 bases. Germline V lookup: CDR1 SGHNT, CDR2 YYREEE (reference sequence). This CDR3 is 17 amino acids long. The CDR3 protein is CASSPGTSGRSTDTQYF. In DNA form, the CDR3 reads TGTGCCAGCAGCCCAGGGACTAGCGGGAGGAGCACAGATACGCAGTATTTT.

The CDR3 bases are TGTGCCAGCAGTCCCGACAGGGGTTATGGCGGGGAGCTGTTTTTT. This sequence encodes CASSPDRGYGGELFF. This chain links TRBV2 with TRBJ2-2; 8 nucleotides agree with TRBD1. CDR3 size: 15 residues. CDR1 is SNHLY and CDR2 is FYNNEI in the germline V gene. J gave up 7 bases and V 5 bases, and 9 bases lay outside the gene matches.

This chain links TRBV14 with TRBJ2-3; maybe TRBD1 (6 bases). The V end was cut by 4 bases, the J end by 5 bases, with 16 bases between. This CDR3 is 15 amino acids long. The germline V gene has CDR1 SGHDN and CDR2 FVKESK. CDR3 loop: CASSPYWGQVDTQYF. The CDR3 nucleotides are TGTGCCAGCAGCCCCTATTGGGGGCAGGTAGATACGCAGTATTTT.

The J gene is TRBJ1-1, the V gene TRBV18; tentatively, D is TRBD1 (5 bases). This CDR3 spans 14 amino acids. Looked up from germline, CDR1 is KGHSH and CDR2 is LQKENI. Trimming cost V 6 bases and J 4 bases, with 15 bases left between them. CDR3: CASSPPGVGTEAFF. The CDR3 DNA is TGTGCCAGCTCTCCTCCGGGGGTTGGCACTGAAGCTTTCTTT.

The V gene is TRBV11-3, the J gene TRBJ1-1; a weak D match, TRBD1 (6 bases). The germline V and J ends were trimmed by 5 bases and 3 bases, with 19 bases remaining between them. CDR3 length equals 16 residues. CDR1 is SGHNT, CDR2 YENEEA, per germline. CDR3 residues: CASSILSGGSDTEAFF. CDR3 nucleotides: TGTGCCAGCAGCATCCTCTCTGGGGGCTCGGACACTGAAGCTTTCTTT. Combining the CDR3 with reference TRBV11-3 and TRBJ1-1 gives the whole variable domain EAGVVQSPRYKIIEKKQPVAFWCNPISGHNTLYWYLQNLGQGPELLIRYENEEAVDDSQLPKDRFSAERLKGVDSTLKIQPAELGDSAVYLCASSILSGGSDTEAFFGQGTRLTVV.

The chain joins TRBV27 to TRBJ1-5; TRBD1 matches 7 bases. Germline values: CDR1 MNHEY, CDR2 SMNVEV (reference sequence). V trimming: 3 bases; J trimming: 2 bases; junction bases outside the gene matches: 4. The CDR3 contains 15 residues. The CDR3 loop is CASSFDRDRNQPQHF. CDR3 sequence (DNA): TGTGCCAGCAGTTTCGACAGGGACCGCAATCAGCCCCAGCATTTT.

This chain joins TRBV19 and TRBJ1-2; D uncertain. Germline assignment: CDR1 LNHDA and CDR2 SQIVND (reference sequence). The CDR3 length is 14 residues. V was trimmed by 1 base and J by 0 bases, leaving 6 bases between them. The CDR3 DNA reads TGTGCCAGTAGTATAGGTCTATCTAACTATGGCTACACCTTC. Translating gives CASSIGLSNYGYTF.

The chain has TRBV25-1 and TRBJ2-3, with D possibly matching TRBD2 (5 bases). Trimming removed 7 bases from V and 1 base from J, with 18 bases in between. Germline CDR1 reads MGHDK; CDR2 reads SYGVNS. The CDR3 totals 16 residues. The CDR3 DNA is TGTGCCAGCAAGGCCGGTTTGGGGAGAGGCACAGATACGCAGTATTTT. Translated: CASKAGLGRGTDTQYF.

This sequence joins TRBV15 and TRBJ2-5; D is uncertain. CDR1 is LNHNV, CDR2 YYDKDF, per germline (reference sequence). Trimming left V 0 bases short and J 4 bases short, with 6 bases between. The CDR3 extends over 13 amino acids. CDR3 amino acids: CATSRDQRETQYF. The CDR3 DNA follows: TGTGCCACCAGCAGAGACCAGCGAGAGACCCAGTACTTC.

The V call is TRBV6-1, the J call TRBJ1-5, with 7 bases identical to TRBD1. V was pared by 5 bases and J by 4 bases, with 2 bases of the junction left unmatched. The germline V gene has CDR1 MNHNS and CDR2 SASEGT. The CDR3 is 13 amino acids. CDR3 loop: CASSMTGNQPQHF. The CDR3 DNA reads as TGTGCCAGCAGTATGACAGGGAATCAGCCCCAGCATTTT.

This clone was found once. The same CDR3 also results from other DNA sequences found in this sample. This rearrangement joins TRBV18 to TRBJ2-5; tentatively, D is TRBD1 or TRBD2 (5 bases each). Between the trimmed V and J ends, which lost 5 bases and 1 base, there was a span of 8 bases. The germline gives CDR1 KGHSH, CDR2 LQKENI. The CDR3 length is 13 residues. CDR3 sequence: CASSGAGQETQYF. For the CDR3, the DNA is TGTGCCAGCTCAGGGGCGGGCCAAGAGACCCAGTACTTC.